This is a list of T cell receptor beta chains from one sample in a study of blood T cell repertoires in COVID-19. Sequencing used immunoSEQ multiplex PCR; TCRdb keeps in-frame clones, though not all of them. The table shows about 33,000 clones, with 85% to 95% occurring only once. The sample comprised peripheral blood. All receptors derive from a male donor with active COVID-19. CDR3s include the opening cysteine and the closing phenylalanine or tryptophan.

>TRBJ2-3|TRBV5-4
CASSLEIAGDTQYF
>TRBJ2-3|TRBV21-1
CASSPPLAAGGDSTDTQYF
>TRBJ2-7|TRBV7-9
CASSLRGGASYEQYF
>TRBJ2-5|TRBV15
CATSRELGGGETQYF
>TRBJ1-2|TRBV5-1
CASSSTGTNYGYTF
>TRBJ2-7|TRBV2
CASSRTGTGSYEQYF
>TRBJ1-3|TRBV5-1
CASSLGGSSGNTIYF
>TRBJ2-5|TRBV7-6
CASSYTGQETQYF
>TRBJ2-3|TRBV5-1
CASSLGPRAGGTDTQYF
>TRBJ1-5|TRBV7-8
CASSLENRYSNQPQHF
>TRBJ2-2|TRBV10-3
CATGLGRASGELFF
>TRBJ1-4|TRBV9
CASGRGEKLFF
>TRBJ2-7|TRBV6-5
CASSYGLAVASEQYF
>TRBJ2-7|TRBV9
CASSVAPSAVSSYEQYF
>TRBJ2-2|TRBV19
CASRGAGGNTGELFF
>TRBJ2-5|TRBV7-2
CASSATRETQYF
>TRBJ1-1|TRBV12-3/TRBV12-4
CASRTTGSTEAFF
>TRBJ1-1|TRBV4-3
CASSRGWDTEAFF
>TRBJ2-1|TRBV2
CASSASPLAGRTYNEQFF
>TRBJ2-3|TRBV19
CASSIASGGSSDTQYF
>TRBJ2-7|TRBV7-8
CASSLRGYEQYF
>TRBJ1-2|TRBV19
CASRRDGQGGYGYTF
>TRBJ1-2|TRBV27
CASSLSGNYGYTF
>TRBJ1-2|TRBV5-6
CASMLLGTGEGGYTF
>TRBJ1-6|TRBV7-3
CASSRSGGDSPLHF